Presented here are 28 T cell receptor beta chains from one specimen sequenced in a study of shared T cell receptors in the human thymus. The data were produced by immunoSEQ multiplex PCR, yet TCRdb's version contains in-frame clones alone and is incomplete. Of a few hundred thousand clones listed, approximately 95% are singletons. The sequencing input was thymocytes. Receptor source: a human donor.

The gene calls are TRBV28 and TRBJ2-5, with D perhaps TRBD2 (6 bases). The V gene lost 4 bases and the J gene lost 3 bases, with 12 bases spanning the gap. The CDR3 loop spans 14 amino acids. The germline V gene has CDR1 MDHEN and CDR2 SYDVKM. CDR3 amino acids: CASSSPPGEETQYF. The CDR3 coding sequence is TGTGCCAGCAGTTCCCCCCCGGGAGAAGAGACCCAGTACTTC.

The CDR3 DNA reads as TGTGCCAGCAGCTTGGCGGCAGGGGGGATGAAAAACATTCAGTACTTC. This codes for CASSLAAGGMKNIQYF. The chain combines TRBV5-6 with TRBJ2-4; weak D call: TRBD1 (7 bases). The ends were cut back, 0 bases at V and 4 bases at J, with 14 bases in the middle. From germline, CDR1 is SGHDT and CDR2 YYEEEE. This CDR3 is 16 amino acids long.

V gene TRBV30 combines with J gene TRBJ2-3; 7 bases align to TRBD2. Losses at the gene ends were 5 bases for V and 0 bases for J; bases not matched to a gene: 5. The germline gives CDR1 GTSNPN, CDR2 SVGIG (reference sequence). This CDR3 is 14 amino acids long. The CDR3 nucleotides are TGTGCCTGGGCACTAGCGTCTAGCACAGATACGCAGTATTTT. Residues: CAWALASSTDTQYF.

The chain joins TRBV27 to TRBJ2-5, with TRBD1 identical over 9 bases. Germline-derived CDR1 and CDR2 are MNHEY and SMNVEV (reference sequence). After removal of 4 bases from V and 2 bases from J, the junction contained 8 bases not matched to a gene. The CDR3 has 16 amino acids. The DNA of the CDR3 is TGTGCCAGCAGTTCCCCTCCGGGACAGGGACAAGAGACCCAGTACTTC. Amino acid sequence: CASSSPPGQGQETQYF.

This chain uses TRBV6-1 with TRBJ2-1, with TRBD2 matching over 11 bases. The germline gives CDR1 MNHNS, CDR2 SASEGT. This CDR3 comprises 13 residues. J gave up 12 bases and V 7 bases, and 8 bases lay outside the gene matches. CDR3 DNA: TGTGCCAGCAAGACTAGCGGGGAGAAGGCGCAGTTCTTC. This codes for CASKTSGEKAQFF.

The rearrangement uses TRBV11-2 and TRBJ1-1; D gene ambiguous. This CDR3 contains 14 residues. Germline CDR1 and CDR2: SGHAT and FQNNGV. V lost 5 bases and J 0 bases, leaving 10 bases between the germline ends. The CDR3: CASSARVLNTEAFF. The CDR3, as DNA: TGTGCCAGCAGCGCCCGGGTCTTGAACACTGAAGCTTTCTTT.

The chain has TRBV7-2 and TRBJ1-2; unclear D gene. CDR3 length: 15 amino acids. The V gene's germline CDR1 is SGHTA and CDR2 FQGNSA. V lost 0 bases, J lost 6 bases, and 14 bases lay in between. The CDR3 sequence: CASSLAEGSHNGYTF. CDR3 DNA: TGTGCCAGCAGCTTAGCGGAGGGATCTCACAATGGCTACACCTTC. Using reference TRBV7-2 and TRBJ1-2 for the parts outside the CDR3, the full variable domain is GAGVSQSPSNKVTEKGKDVELRCDPISGHTALYWYRQSLGQGLEFLIYFQGNSAPDKSGLPSDRFSAERTGGSVSTLTIQRTQQEDSAVYLCASSLAEGSHNGYTFGSGTRLTVV.

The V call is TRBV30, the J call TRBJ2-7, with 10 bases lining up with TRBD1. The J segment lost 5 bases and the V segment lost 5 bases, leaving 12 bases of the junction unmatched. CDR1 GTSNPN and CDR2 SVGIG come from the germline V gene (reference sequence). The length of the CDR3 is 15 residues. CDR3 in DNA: TGTGCCTGGGGGCACGCCGGGACAGGGGAAAACGAGCAGTACTTC. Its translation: CAWGHAGTGENEQYF.

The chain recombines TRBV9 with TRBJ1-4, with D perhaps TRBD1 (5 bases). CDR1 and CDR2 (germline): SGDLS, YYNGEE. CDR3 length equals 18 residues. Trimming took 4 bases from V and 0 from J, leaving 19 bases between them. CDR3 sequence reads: CASSSQRGPKATNEKLFF. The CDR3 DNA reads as TGTGCCAGCAGCTCCCAAAGGGGTCCCAAAGCAACTAATGAAAAACTGTTTTTT.

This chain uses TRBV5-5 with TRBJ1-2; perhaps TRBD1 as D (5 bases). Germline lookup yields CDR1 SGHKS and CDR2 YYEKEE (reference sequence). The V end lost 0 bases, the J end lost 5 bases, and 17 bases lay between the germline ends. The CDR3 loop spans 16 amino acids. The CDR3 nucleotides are TGTGCCAGCAGCTTGGCATCTGGGCAGGGAAGATATGGCTACACCTTC. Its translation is CASSLASGQGRYGYTF.

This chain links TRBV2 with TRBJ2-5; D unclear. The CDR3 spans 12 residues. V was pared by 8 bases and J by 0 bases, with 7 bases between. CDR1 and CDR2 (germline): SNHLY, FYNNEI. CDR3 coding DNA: TGTGCCAGCTACGGACACCAAGAGACCCAGTACTTC. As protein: CASYGHQETQYF.

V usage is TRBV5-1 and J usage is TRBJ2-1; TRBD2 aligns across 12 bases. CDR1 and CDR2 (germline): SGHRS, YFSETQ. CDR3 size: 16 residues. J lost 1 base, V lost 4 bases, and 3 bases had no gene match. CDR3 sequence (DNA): TGCGCCAGCAGCCATACTAGCGGGAGGTCCTACAATGAGCAGTTCTTC. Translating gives CASSHTSGRSYNEQFF.

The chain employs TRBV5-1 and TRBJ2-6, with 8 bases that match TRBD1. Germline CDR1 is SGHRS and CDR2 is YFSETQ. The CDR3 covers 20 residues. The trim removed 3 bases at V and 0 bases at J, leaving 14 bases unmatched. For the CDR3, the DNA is TGCGCCAGCAGCTCTCAGGTAGGGGGACAGGACCACTCTGGGGCCAACGTCCTGACTTTC. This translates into CASSSQVGGQDHSGANVLTF.

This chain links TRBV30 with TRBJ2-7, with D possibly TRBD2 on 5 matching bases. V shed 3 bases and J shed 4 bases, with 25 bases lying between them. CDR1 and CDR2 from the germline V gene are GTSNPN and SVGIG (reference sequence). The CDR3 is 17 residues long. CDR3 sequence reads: CAWSRIPRAPSPYEQYF. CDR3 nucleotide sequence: TGTGCCTGGAGCCGAATTCCTAGGGCGCCTAGCCCTTACGAGCAGTACTTC.

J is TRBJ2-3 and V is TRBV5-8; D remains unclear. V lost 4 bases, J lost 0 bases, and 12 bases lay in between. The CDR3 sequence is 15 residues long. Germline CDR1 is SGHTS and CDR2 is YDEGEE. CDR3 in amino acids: CASSVVGSSTDTQYF. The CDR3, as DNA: TGTGCCAGCAGCGTGGTGGGGTCTAGCACAGATACGCAGTATTTT.

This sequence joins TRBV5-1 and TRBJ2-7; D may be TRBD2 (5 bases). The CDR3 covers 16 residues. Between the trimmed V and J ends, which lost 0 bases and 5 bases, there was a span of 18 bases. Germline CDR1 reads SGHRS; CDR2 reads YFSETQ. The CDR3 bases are TGCGCCAGCAGCTTGGGGGTCCGGACTGAGGGCCACGAGCAGTACTTC. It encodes CASSLGVRTEGHEQYF.

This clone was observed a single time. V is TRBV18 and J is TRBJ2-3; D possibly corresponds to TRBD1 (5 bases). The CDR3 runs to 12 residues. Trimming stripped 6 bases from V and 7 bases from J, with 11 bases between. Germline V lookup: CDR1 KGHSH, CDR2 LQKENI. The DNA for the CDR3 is TGTGCCAGCTCGACCAGACAGTATACGCAGTATTTT. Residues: CASSTRQYTQYF.

CDR3 amino acids: CASSLAPKFPTSKHF. CDR3 DNA sequence: TGTGCCAGCAGCTTGGCCCCGAAATTCCCAACTAGCAAGCATTTT. The gene calls are TRBV5-8 and TRBJ1-5; D ambiguous. Germline CDR1 reads SGHTS; CDR2 reads YDEGEE. The CDR3 totals 15 residues. V lost 0 bases and J 14 bases, leaving 21 bases between the germline ends. The whole variable domain, filled in from reference TRBV5-8 and TRBJ1-5, reads EAGVTQSPTHLIKTRGQQATLRCSPISGHTSVYWYQQALGLGLQFLLWYDEGEERNRGNFPPRFSGRQFPNYSSELNVNALELEDSALYLCASSLAPKFPTSKHFGDGTRLSIL.

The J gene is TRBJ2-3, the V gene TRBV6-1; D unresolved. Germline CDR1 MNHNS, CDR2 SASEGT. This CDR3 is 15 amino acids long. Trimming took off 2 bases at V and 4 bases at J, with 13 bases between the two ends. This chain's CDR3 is CASSEFVLTADTQYF. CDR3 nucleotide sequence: TGTGCCAGCAGTGAATTCGTGCTCACGGCAGATACGCAGTATTTT.

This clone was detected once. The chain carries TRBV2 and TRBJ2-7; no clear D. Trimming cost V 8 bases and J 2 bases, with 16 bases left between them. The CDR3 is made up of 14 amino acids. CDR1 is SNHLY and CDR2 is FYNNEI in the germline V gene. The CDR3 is CASDEAVLPYEQYF. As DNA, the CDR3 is TGTGCCAGCGATGAGGCGGTCCTACCCTACGAGCAGTACTTC.

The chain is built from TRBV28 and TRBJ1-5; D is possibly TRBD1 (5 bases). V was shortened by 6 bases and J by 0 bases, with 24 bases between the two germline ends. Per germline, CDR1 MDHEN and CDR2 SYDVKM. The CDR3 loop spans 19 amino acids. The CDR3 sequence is CASSCRARDGRHSNQPQHF. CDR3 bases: TGTGCCAGCAGCTGCCGGGCCCGGGACGGCAGACATAGCAATCAGCCCCAGCATTTT.

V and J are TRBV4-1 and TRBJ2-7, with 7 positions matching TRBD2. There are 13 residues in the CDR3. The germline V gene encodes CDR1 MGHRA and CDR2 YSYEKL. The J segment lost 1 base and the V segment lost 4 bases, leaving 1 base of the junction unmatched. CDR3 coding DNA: TGCGCCAGCAGCCGGGACTATTCCTACGAGCAGTACTTC. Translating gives CASSRDYSYEQYF.

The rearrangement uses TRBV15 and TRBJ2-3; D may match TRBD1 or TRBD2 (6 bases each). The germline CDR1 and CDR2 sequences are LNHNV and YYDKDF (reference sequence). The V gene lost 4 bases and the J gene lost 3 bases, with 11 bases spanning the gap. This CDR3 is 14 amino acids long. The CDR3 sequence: CATSTGAETDTQYF. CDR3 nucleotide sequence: TGTGCCACCAGCACGGGGGCTGAAACAGATACGCAGTATTTT.

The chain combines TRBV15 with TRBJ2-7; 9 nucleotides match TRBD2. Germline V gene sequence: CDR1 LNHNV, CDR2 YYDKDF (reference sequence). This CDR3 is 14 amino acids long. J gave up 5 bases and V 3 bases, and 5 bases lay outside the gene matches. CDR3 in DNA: TGTGCCACCAGCAGGGGGACTAGCTTCCACGAGCAGTACTTC. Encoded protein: CATSRGTSFHEQYF.

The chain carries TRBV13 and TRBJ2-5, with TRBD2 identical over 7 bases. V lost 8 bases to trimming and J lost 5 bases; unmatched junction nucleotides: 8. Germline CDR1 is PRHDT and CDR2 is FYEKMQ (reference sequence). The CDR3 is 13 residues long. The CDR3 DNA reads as TGTGCCAGCGAGTTGGGAGGGGTGGAGACCCAGTACTTC. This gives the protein CASELGGVETQYF. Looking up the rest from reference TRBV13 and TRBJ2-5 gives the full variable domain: AAGVIQSPRHLIKEKRETATLKCYPIPRHDTVYWYQQGPGQDPQFLISFYEKMQSDKGSIPDRFSAQQFSDYHSELNMSSLELGDSALYFCASELGGVETQYFGPGTRLLVL.

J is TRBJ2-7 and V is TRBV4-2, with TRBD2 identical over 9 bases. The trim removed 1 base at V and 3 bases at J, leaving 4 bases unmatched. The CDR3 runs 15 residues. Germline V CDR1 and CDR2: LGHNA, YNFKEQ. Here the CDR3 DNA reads TGTGCCAGCAGCCAAGTAGGAGCGGGAGGCTACGAGCAGTACTTC. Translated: CASSQVGAGGYEQYF.

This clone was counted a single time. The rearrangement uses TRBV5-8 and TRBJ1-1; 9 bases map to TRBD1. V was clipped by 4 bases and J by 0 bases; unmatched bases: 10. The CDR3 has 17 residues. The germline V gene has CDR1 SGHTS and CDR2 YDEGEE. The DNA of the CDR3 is TGTGCCAGCAGCCACGGACAGGGGAGGGGGATGAACACTGAAGCTTTCTTT. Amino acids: CASSHGQGRGMNTEAFF.

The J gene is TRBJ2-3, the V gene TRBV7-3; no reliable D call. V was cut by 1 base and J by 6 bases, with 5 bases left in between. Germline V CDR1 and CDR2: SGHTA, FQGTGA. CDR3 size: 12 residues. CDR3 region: CASSLMGDTQYF. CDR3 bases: TGTGCCAGCAGCTTAATGGGGGATACGCAGTATTTT.